This T cell receptor beta chain was recorded in a study of cytomegalovirus exposure and HLA in healthy donors. For the study at large: A data release that came early held tens of millions of unique TCRs from HLA-typed donors.

Primers included in the PCR were 60 Vbeta and 13 Jbeta primers. Method: immunoSEQ multiplex PCR; TCRdb's copy keeps in-frame clones and lacks some. The sample holds about 98,000 clones; approximately 70% are singletons and the top ten take 2.5%. V was trimmed by 0 bases and J by 3 bases, leaving 9 bases between them. Germline V CDR1 and CDR2: SGHTS, YDEGEE. This CDR3 region has 15 residues. This chain links TRBV5-8 with TRBJ2-2; D is unclear. This sequence originates from a man aged 45-65 years in good health and CMV-seronegative. Source material: PBMCs. CDR3 DNA sequence: TGTGCCAGCAGCTTGGGACATTCGGACACCGGGGAGCTGTTTTTT. Its protein product is CASSLGHSDTGELFF.